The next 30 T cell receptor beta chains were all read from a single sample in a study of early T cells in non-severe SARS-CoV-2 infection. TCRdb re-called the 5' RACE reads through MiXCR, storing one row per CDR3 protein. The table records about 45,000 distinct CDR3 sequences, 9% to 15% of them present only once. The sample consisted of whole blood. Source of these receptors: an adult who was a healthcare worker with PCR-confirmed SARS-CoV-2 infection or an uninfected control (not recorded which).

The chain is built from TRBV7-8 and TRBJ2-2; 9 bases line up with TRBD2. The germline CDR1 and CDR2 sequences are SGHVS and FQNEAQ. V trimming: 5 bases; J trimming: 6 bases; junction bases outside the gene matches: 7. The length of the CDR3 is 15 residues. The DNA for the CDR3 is TGTGCCAGCAGCCCCGGGACTAGCTTACCCGGGGAGCTGTTTTTT. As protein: CASSPGTSLPGELFF.

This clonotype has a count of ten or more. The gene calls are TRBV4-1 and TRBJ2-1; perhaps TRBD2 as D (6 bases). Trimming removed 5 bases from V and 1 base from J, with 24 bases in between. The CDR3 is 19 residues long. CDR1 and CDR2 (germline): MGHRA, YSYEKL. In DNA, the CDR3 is TGCGCCAGCAGCGCCCGAGGGAATAGCGGACAAAGTTCCTACAATGAGCAGTTCTTC. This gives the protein CASSARGNSGQSSYNEQFF.

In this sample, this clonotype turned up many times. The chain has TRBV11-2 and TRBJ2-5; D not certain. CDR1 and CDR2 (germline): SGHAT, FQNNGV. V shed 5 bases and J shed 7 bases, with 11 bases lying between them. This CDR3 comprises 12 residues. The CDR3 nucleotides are TGTGCCAGCAGCCCAACTATGATGACCCAGTACTTC. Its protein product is CASSPTMMTQYF.

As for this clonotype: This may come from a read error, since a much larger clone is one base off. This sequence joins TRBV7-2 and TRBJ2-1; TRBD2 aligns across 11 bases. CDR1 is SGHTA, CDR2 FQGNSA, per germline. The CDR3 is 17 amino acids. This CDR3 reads CASSSDLAGGRRNGQFF. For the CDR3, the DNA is TGTGCCAGCAGTTCTGATTTAGCGGGAGGGCGTAGAAATGGGCAGTTCTTC. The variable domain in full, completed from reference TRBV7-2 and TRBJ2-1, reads GAGVSQSPSNKVTEKGKDVELRCDPISGHTALYWYRQSLGQGLEFLIYFQGNSAPDKSGLPSDRFSAERTGGSVSTLTIQRTQQEDSAVYLCASSSDLAGGRRNGQFFGPGTRLTVL.

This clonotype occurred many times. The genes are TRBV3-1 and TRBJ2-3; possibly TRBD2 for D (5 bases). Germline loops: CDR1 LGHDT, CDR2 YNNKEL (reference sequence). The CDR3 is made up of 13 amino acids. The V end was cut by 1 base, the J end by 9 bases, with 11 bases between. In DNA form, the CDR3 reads TGTGCCAGCAGCCAAGCCCGGGATACCACGCAGTATTTT. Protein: CASSQARDTTQYF.

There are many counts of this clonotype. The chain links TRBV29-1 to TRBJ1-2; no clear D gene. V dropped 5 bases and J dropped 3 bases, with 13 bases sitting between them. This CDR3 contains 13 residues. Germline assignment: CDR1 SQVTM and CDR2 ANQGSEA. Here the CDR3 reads CSVPSPYHYGYTF. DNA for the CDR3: TGCAGCGTTCCCTCCCCGTATCACTATGGCTACACCTTC. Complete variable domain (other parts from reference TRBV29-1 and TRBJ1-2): SAVISQKPSRDICQRGTSLTIQCQVDSQVTMMFWYRQQPGQSLTLIATANQGSEATYESGFVIDKFPISRPNLTFSTLTVSNMSPEDSSIYLCSVPSPYHYGYTFGSGTRLTVV.

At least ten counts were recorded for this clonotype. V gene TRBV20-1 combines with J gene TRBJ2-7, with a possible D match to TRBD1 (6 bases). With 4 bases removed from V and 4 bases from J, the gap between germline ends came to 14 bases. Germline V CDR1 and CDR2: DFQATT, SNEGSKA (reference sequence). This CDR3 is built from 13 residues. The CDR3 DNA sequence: TGCAGTGCTATAGATGGGACATTTTACGAGCAGTACTTC. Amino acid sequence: CSAIDGTFYEQYF.

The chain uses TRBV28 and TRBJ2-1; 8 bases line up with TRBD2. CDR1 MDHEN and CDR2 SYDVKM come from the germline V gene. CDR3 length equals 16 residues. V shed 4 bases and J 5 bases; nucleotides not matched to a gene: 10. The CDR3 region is CASSSGGGTMNNEQFF. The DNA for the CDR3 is TGTGCCAGCAGTTCCGGGGGGGGTACGATGAACAATGAGCAGTTCTTC.

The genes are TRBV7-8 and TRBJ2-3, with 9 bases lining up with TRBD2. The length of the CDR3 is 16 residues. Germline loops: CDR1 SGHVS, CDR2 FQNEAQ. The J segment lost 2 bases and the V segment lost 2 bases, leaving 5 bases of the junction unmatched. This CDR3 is CASSLRASGTTDTQYF. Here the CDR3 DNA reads TGTGCCAGCAGCTTACGGGCTAGCGGGACCACAGATACGCAGTATTTT.

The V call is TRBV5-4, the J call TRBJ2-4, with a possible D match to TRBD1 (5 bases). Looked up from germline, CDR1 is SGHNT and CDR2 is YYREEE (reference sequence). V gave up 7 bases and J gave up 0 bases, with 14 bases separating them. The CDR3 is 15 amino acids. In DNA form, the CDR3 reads TGTGCCAGCTCACCAGGGTCCGTAGCCAAAAACATTCAGTACTTC. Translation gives CASSPGSVAKNIQYF.

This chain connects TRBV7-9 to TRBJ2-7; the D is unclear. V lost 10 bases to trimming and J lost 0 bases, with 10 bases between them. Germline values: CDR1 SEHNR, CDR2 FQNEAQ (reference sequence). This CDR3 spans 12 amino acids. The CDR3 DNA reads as TGTGCCATCTCTCCCGTCTCCTACGAGCAGTACTTC. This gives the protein CAISPVSYEQYF.

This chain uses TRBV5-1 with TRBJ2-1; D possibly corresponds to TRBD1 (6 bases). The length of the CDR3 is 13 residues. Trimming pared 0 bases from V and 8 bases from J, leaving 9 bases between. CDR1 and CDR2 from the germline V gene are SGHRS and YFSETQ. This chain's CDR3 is CASSLEQGDEQFF. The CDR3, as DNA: TGCGCCAGCAGCTTGGAACAGGGAGATGAGCAGTTCTTC.

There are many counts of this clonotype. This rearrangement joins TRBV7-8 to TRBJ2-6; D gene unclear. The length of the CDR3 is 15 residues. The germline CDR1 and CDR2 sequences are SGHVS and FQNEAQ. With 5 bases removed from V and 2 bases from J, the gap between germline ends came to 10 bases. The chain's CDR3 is CASSVGSPGANVLTF. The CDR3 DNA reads TGTGCCAGCAGCGTCGGTTCTCCTGGGGCCAACGTCCTGACTTTC.

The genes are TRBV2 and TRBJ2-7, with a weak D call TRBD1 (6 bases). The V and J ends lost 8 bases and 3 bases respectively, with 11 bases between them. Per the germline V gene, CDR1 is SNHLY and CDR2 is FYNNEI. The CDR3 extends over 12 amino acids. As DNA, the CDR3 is TGTGCCAGCCGGGACACGGGCTACGAGCAGTACTTC. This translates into CASRDTGYEQYF.

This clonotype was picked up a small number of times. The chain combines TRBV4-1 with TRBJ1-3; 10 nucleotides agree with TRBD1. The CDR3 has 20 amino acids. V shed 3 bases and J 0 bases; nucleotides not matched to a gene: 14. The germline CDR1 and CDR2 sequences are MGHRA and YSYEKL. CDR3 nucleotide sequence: TGCGCCAGCAGCCATCGAGGCGTGGACAGGGGGTCCTACTCTGGAAACACCATATATTTT. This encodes CASSHRGVDRGSYSGNTIYF.

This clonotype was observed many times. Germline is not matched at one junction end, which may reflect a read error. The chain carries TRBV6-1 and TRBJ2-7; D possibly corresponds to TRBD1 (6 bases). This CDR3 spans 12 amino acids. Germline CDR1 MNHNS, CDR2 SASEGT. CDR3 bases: TGTGCCAGCACCGGACAGAGCTACGTGCAGTACTTC. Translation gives CASTGQSYVQYF.

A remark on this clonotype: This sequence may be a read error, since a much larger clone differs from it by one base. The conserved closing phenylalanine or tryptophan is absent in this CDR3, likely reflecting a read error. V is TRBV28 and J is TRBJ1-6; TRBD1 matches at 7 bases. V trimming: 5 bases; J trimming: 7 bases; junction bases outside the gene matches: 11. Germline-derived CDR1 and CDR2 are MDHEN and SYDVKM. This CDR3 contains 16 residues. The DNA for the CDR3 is TGTGCCAGCAGTCCGCTCAGGGGGATGGGGAATTCACCCCTCCACGTT. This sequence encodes CASSPLRGMGNSPLHV.

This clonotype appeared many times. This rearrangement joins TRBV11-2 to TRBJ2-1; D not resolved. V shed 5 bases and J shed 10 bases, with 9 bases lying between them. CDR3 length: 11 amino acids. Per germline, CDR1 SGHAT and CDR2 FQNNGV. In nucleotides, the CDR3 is TGTGCCAGCAGCCAAGGCGCGGAGCAGTTCTTC. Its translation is CASSQGAEQFF.

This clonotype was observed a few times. CDR3 in DNA: TGTGCCACCAGTGCTCTAGCGGGGGGACCCAATGAGCAGTTCTTC. It is translated as CATSALAGGPNEQFF. The gene calls are TRBV24-1 and TRBJ2-1; 11 nucleotides match TRBD2. CDR1 is KGHDR and CDR2 is SFDVKD in the germline V gene. The CDR3 consists of 15 residues. With V trimmed by 5 bases and J by 6 bases, 5 bases remained unmatched.

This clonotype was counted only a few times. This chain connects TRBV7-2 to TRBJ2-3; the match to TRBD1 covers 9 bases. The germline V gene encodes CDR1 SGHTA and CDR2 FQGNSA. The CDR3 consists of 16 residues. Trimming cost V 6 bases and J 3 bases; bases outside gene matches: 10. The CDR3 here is CASRTYRGHVTDTQYF. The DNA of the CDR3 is TGTGCCAGCAGAACCTACAGGGGGCATGTAACAGATACGCAGTATTTT.

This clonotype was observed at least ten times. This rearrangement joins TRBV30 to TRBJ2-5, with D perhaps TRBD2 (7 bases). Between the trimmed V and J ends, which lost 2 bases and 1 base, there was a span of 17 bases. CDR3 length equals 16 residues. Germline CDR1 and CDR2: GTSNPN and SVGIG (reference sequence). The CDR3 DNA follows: TGTGCCTGGAGTTACTTAGGGGGGGCGGCCCAAGAGACCCAGTACTTC. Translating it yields CAWSYLGGAAQETQYF.

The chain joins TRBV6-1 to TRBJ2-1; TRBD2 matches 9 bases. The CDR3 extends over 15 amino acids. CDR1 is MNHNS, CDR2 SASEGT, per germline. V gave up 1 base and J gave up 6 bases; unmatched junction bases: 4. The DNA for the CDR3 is TGTGCCAGCAGTGAAGAGGCGGGAGGGCCCAATGAGCAGTTCTTC. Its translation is CASSEEAGGPNEQFF.

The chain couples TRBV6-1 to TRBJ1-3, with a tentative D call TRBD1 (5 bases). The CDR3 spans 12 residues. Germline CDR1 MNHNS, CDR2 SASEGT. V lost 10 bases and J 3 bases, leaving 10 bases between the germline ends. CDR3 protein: CAIQGYGNTIYF. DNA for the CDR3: TGTGCCATCCAGGGATATGGAAACACCATATATTTT.

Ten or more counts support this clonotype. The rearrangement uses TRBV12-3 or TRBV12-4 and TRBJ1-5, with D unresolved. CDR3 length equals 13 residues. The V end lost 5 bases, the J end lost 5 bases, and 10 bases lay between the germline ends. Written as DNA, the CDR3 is TGTGCCAGCAGTACAGAAGGTGATCAGCCCCAGCATTTT. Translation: CASSTEGDQPQHF.

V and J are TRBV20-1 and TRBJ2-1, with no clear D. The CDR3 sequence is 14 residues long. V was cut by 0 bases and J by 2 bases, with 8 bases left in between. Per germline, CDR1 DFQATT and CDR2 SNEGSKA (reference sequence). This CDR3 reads CSARDLGTYNEQFF. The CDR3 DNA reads TGCAGTGCTAGAGATTTAGGGACCTACAATGAGCAGTTCTTC.

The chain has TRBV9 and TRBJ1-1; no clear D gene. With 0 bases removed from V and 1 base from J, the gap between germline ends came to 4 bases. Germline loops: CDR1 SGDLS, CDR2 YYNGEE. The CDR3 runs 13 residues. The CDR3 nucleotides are TGTGCCAGCAGCGTAGTTACGAACACTGAAGCTTTCTTT. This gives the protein CASSVVTNTEAFF.

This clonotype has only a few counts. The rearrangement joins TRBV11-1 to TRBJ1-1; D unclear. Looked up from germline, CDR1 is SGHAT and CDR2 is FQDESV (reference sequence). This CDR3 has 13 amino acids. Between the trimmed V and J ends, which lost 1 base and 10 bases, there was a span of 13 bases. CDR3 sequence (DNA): TGTGCCAGCAGCTTAGGCGGGGTGTTGGGAGCTTTCTTT. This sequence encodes CASSLGGVLGAFF.

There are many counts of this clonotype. CDR3 sequence (DNA): TGTGCCAGCAGCTTAGGCCATACCTCGGATACGCAGTATTTT. Its translation is CASSLGHTSDTQYF. The chain combines TRBV11-2 with TRBJ2-3; D unclear. The CDR3 sequence is 14 residues long. With 1 base removed from V and 6 bases from J, the gap between germline ends came to 11 bases. Germline V gene data show CDR1 as SGHAT and CDR2 as FQNNGV.

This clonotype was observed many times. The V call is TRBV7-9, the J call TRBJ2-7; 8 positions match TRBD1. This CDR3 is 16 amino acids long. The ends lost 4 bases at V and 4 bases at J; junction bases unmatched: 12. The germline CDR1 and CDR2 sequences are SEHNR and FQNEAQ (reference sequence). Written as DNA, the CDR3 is TGTGCCAGCAGCTCCCAGGGGAGGACAGGGCGTTACGAGCAGTACTTC. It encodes CASSSQGRTGRYEQYF.

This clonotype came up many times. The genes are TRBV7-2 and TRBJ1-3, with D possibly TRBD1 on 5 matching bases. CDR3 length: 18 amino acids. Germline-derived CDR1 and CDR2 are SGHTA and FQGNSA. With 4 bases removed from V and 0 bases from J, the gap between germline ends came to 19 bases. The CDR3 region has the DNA TGTGCCAGCAGCTCTGGCCCGATTGGGGGTTACTCTGGAAACACCATATATTTT. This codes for CASSSGPIGGYSGNTIYF. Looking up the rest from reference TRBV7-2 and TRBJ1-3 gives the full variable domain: GAGVSQSPSNKVTEKGKDVELRCDPISGHTALYWYRQSLGQGLEFLIYFQGNSAPDKSGLPSDRFSAERTGGSVSTLTIQRTQQEDSAVYLCASSSGPIGGYSGNTIYFGEGSWLTVV.